These 30 T cell receptor beta chains originate from one sample sequenced in a study of control samples from healthy donors and cancer patients. Sequencing was performed with immunoSEQ multiplex PCR; in TCRdb, only in-frame clones are kept and a portion is missing. The table includes under 450,000 clones, 80% to 95% detected once. Sequencing input: PBMCs. Source of these receptors: a man aged 40-49 years with head and neck cancer.

This clone is a singleton in its sample. The genes are TRBV29-1 and TRBJ1-5, with TRBD1 as a possible D gene (6 bases). CDR3 length equals 13 residues. V dropped 5 bases and J dropped 0 bases, with 8 bases sitting between them. The germline gives CDR1 SQVTM, CDR2 ANQGSEA. In DNA, the CDR3 is TGCAGCGTTCGGGACAATAGCAATCAGCCCCAGCATTTT. This translates into CSVRDNSNQPQHF.

In this sample, this clone turned up a few times. The gene calls are TRBV4-2 and TRBJ1-2, with 7 bases aligning to TRBD1. The CDR3 totals 16 residues. Germline CDR1 and CDR2: LGHNA and YNFKEQ. J lost 6 bases, V lost 0 bases, and 10 bases had no gene match. The CDR3 region is CASSQDPDDRADGYTF. Written as DNA, the CDR3 is TGTGCCAGCAGCCAAGATCCCGACGACAGGGCGGATGGCTACACCTTC.

The J gene is TRBJ1-2, the V gene TRBV11-2; the D is unclear. V was clipped by 1 base and J by 5 bases, with 5 bases between them. Germline-derived CDR1 and CDR2 are SGHAT and FQNNGV. The CDR3 is made up of 12 amino acids. CDR3: CASSLGRYGYTF. CDR3 DNA sequence: TGTGCCAGCAGCTTAGGGAGATATGGCTACACCTTC. Together with reference TRBV11-2 and TRBJ1-2, the CDR3 gives the full variable domain: EAGVAQSPRYKIIEKRQSVAFWCNPISGHATLYWYQQILGQGPKLLIQFQNNGVVDDSQLPKDRFSAERLKGVDSTLKIQPAKLEDSAVYLCASSLGRYGYTFGSGTRLTVV.

The chain couples TRBV5-5 to TRBJ2-5; the D gene is possibly TRBD1 (6 bases). V was trimmed by 6 bases and J by 3 bases, leaving 15 bases between them. Per the germline V gene, CDR1 is SGHKS and CDR2 is YYEKEE (reference sequence). CDR3 length: 14 amino acids. The CDR3 here is CASTRLGAEETQYF. Here the CDR3 DNA reads TGTGCCAGCACCCGGTTGGGGGCCGAAGAGACCCAGTACTTC.

The chain joins TRBV19 to TRBJ2-5; possible D gene TRBD1, 5 bases. The CDR3 is 15 amino acids. Germline V gives CDR1 LNHDA, CDR2 SQIVND (reference sequence). V was shortened by 5 bases and J by 3 bases, with 16 bases between the two germline ends. The CDR3 spells CASSPGPGPEETQYF. CDR3 nucleotides: TGTGCCAGTAGTCCAGGGCCAGGACCTGAAGAGACCCAGTACTTC. Supplemented by reference TRBV19 and TRBJ2-5, the full variable domain reads DGGITQSPKYLFRKEGQNVTLSCEQNLNHDAMYWYRQDPGQGLRLIYYSQIVNDFQKGDIAEGYSVSREKKESFPLTVTSAQKNPTAFYLCASSPGPGPEETQYFGPGTRLLVL.

The rearrangement uses TRBV5-1 and TRBJ2-7; D gene unclear. The V gene lost 2 bases and the J gene lost 2 bases, with 14 bases spanning the gap. Germline-derived CDR1 and CDR2 are SGHRS and YFSETQ. The CDR3 runs to 15 residues. CDR3 sequence: CASSLNFGSTYEQYF. As DNA, the CDR3 is TGCGCCAGCAGCTTAAATTTCGGCAGTACCTACGAGCAGTACTTC.

This rearrangement joins TRBV19 to TRBJ2-7; D not certain. The CDR3 covers 13 residues. Germline V gene lookup returns CDR1 LNHDA and CDR2 SQIVND (reference sequence). With 4 bases removed from V and 3 bases from J, the gap between germline ends came to 10 bases. The CDR3 loop is CASSTGLFYEQYF. The CDR3 bases are TGTGCCAGTAGTACAGGTTTGTTCTACGAGCAGTACTTC.

The rearrangement uses TRBV19 and TRBJ1-1; possible D gene TRBD1, 5 bases. This CDR3 comprises 13 residues. Trimming shortened V by 6 bases and J by 5 bases, and 13 bases separated the two germline ends. CDR1 LNHDA and CDR2 SQIVND come from the germline V gene (reference sequence). The CDR3 DNA is TGTGCCAGTAGCGTACTGGGGCGAACTGAAGCTTTCTTT. Translation: CASSVLGRTEAFF.

The V call is TRBV7-2, the J call TRBJ2-7, with D possibly matching TRBD1 (6 bases). Germline V gene data show CDR1 as SGHTA and CDR2 as FQGNSA. The germline V and J ends were trimmed by 5 bases and 2 bases, with 13 bases remaining between them. The CDR3 length is 14 residues. CDR3 in amino acids: CASSRYTGTYEQYF. The CDR3 bases are TGTGCCAGCAGCCGGTACACAGGGACCTACGAGCAGTACTTC.

The rearrangement uses TRBV19 and TRBJ1-5, with TRBD1 matching 11 bases. The CDR3 loop spans 14 amino acids. V was pared by 7 bases and J by 6 bases, with 5 bases of the junction left unmatched. The germline gives CDR1 LNHDA, CDR2 SQIVND (reference sequence). For the CDR3, the DNA is TGTGCCAGTATTCCGGGACAGGGGGTTCAGCCCCAGCATTTT. Translation gives CASIPGQGVQPQHF.

The chain combines TRBV7-9 with TRBJ2-2; D is perhaps TRBD1 or TRBD2 (6 bases each). Trimming took 4 bases from V and 3 from J, leaving 12 bases between them. Germline-derived CDR1 and CDR2 are SEHNR and FQNEAQ (reference sequence). CDR3 length: 15 amino acids. The CDR3 sequence: CASSSYREDTGELFF. The CDR3 bases are TGTGCCAGCAGCTCGTACAGGGAGGACACCGGGGAGCTGTTTTTT.

V and J are TRBV29-1 and TRBJ1-1; tentatively, D is TRBD1 (5 bases). Germline values: CDR1 SQVTM, CDR2 ANQGSEA. CDR3 length equals 17 residues. The V and J ends lost 0 bases and 1 base respectively, with 18 bases between them. The CDR3 DNA reads TGCAGCGTTGAAGATCGTCTAGTGGGACTCCGGAACACTGAAGCTTTCTTT. It specifies CSVEDRLVGLRNTEAFF.

The DNA for the CDR3 is TGTGCCAGCAGTGCTGGGACAGGGGTTCAGCCCCAGCATTTT. As protein: CASSAGTGVQPQHF. The rearrangement links TRBV9 to TRBJ1-5; TRBD1 matches 10 bases. The trim removed 5 bases at V and 6 bases at J, leaving 5 bases unmatched. The CDR3 length is 14 residues. Germline V lookup: CDR1 SGDLS, CDR2 YYNGEE.

CDR3 bases: TGTGCCACCCAGACCCAAGAGACCCAGTACTTC. It specifies CATQTQETQYF. The chain uses TRBV7-9 and TRBJ2-5; D unresolved. V shed 10 bases and J shed 1 base, with 7 bases lying between them. The CDR3 is 11 amino acids. Germline assignment: CDR1 SEHNR and CDR2 FQNEAQ (reference sequence).

Here the CDR3 reads CASSGVVIPYEQYF. The CDR3 region has the DNA TGTGCCAGCAGCGGGGTGGTAATCCCCTACGAGCAGTACTTC. V gene TRBV7-2 combines with J gene TRBJ2-7; no clear D. V was cut by 5 bases and J by 2 bases, with 13 bases left in between. Looked up from germline, CDR1 is SGHTA and CDR2 is FQGNSA. The CDR3 sequence is 14 residues long.

This clone was seen a few times. V is TRBV6-5 and J is TRBJ1-2; D perhaps matches TRBD1 (5 bases). V was trimmed by 7 bases and J by 6 bases, leaving 18 bases between them. The CDR3 has 14 amino acids. Germline V gene lookup returns CDR1 MNHEY and CDR2 SVGAGI. The DNA of the CDR3 is TGTGCCAGCATCCCCCGAGGGACGTACCATGGCTACACCTTC. Translating gives CASIPRGTYHGYTF.

V gene TRBV2 combines with J gene TRBJ2-2; no clear D gene. Germline CDR1 is SNHLY and CDR2 is FYNNEI. CDR3 length: 16 amino acids. Trimming took 7 bases from V and 1 from J, leaving 16 bases between them. CDR3 protein: CASIQFQVLNTGELFF. The CDR3 nucleotides read TGTGCCAGCATCCAGTTCCAGGTCCTGAACACCGGGGAGCTGTTTTTT.

This clone has only a few counts. Other DNA sequences within the sample encode an identical CDR3. V and J are TRBV7-6 and TRBJ2-1; TRBD1 matches at 8 bases. The CDR3 contains 16 residues. Germline CDR1 and CDR2: SGHVS and FNYEAQ. Unmatched junction bases numbered 5, after V lost 4 bases and J lost 0 bases. CDR3 DNA sequence: TGTGCCAGCAGCTCAGGACAGGGAGGCTCCTACAATGAGCAGTTCTTC. It specifies CASSSGQGGSYNEQFF.

The CDR3 sequence: CASSYSPDRDEQYF. The CDR3 nucleotides read TGTGCCAGCAGTTACAGTCCTGACAGGGACGAGCAGTACTTC. The chain links TRBV6-2 or TRBV6-3 to TRBJ2-7; TRBD1 matches 7 bases. Germline V gene data show CDR1 as MNHEY and CDR2 as SVGEGT. V lost 2 bases, J lost 5 bases, and 6 bases stayed unmatched. The CDR3 has 14 residues.

V usage is TRBV20-1 and J usage is TRBJ1-2; 10 bases line up with TRBD1. Trimming took 3 bases from V and 4 from J; bases not matched to a gene: 2. CDR1 is DFQATT, CDR2 SNEGSKA, per germline (reference sequence). The CDR3 has 13 residues. This CDR3 is CSASRTGGYGYTF. The DNA for the CDR3 is TGCAGTGCTAGTAGGACAGGGGGCTATGGCTACACCTTC.

The V and J genes are TRBV2 and TRBJ2-3; maybe TRBD1 (5 bases). This CDR3 contains 17 residues. Germline V gives CDR1 SNHLY, CDR2 FYNNEI. Trimming pared 6 bases from V and 4 bases from J, leaving 23 bases between. CDR3 sequence (DNA): TGTGCCAGCAGCTCATGGGAACAGGTTATGGGGCCAGATACGCAGTATTTT. It encodes CASSSWEQVMGPDTQYF. Looking up the rest from reference TRBV2 and TRBJ2-3 gives the full variable domain: EPEVTQTPSHQVTQMGQEVILRCVPISNHLYFYWYRQILGQKVEFLVSFYNNEISEKSEIFDDQFSVERPDGSNFTLKIRSTKLEDSAMYFCASSSWEQVMGPDTQYFGPGTRLTVL.

As regards this clone: A much larger clone sits a single nucleotide away, making a read error possible. This rearrangement joins TRBV6-5 to TRBJ2-6; D ambiguous. The germline CDR1 and CDR2 sequences are MNHEY and SVGAGI. The CDR3 length is 13 residues. Deletions cut 7 bases from V and 2 bases from J, with 6 bases between. The CDR3 DNA is TGTGCCAGCAAAGGAACTGGGGCCAACGTCCTGACTTTC. Translation: CASKGTGANVLTF.

The V and J genes are TRBV30 and TRBJ1-6, with D maybe TRBD1 (6 bases). The CDR3 consists of 13 residues. Trimming took off 5 bases at V and 8 bases at J, with 13 bases between the two ends. Per germline, CDR1 GTSNPN and CDR2 SVGIG (reference sequence). The CDR3 protein is CAWVENRDSPLHF. The CDR3 nucleotides are TGTGCCTGGGTGGAAAACAGGGATTCACCCCTCCACTTT.

This clone was recorded once. The chain carries TRBV7-8 and TRBJ2-1; D assignment may be TRBD1 or TRBD2 (6 bases each). Trimming removed 1 base at V and 9 bases at J, with 16 bases between. Germline CDR1 SGHVS, CDR2 FQNEAQ. The CDR3 contains 15 residues. The CDR3 loop reads CASSLGSGAITEQFF. The CDR3 coding sequence is TGTGCCAGCAGCTTAGGTTCGGGGGCCATTACTGAGCAGTTCTTC. The variable domain in full, with the rest retrieved from reference TRBV7-8 and TRBJ2-1, is GAGVSQSPRYKVAKRGQDVALRCDPISGHVSLFWYQQALGQGPEFLTYFQNEAQLDKSGLPSDRFFAERPEGSVSTLKIQRTQQEDSAVYLCASSLGSGAITEQFFGPGTRLTVL.

This sequence joins TRBV30 and TRBJ2-5, with TRBD1 as a possible D gene (5 bases). V was cut by 5 bases and J by 4 bases, with 14 bases left in between. Germline V lookup: CDR1 GTSNPN, CDR2 SVGIG (reference sequence). The CDR3 contains 13 residues. The CDR3 is CAWLPQGRETQYF. The CDR3 nucleotides read TGTGCCTGGCTCCCTCAGGGTAGAGAGACCCAGTACTTC.

The V gene is TRBV28, the J gene TRBJ1-2, with 10 bases fitting TRBD1. Germline CDR1 is MDHEN and CDR2 is SYDVKM. V lost 2 bases, J lost 3 bases, and 9 bases stayed unmatched. CDR3 size: 17 residues. The DNA for the CDR3 is TGTGCCAGCAGTTTACAGCGTCCGGGACAGGGGTACTATGGCTACACCTTC. Protein: CASSLQRPGQGYYGYTF.

V is TRBV11-2 and J is TRBJ2-7, with TRBD1 matching 7 bases. Looked up from germline, CDR1 is SGHAT and CDR2 is FQNNGV. The V and J ends lost 1 base and 4 bases, in that order; junction bases with no gene match: 7. The CDR3 loop spans 15 amino acids. The CDR3 loop reads CASSLVPAGGYEQYF. For the CDR3, the DNA is TGTGCCAGCAGCTTAGTCCCGGCAGGGGGTTACGAGCAGTACTTC. Variable domain in full (rest from reference TRBV11-2 and TRBJ2-7): EAGVAQSPRYKIIEKRQSVAFWCNPISGHATLYWYQQILGQGPKLLIQFQNNGVVDDSQLPKDRFSAERLKGVDSTLKIQPAKLEDSAVYLCASSLVPAGGYEQYFGPGTRLTVT.

The chain is built from TRBV11-2 and TRBJ2-1; TRBD1 matches at 9 bases. CDR1 is SGHAT, CDR2 FQNNGV, per germline. J lost 9 bases, V lost 6 bases, and 9 bases had no gene match. CDR3 length equals 14 residues. Here the CDR3 reads CASSFRTGEGEQFF. CDR3 nucleotides: TGTGCCAGCAGTTTCAGGACAGGGGAGGGTGAGCAGTTCTTC.

The genes are TRBV5-1 and TRBJ2-2, with D perhaps matching TRBD2 (8 bases). The V gene's germline CDR1 is SGHRS and CDR2 YFSETQ. Trimming left V 3 bases short and J 13 bases short, with 25 bases between. The CDR3 is 16 amino acids. The CDR3 nucleotides read TGCGCCAGCAGCTCGGGAGGGGTCACAGGGGTCCGACTGCTGTTTTTT. This encodes CASSSGGVTGVRLLFF.

The chain is built from TRBV19 and TRBJ1-3; 7 bases agree with TRBD1. CDR1 and CDR2 (germline): LNHDA, SQIVND (reference sequence). The CDR3 sequence is 15 residues long. The junction had 6 bases not matched to a gene; V was cut back by 3 bases and J by 4 bases. As DNA, the CDR3 is TGTGCCAGTAGTATCGCGACAGGGTTGGGAAACACCATATATTTT. Residues: CASSIATGLGNTIYF. Based on the CDR3 plus reference TRBV19 and TRBJ1-3, the full variable domain is DGGITQSPKYLFRKEGQNVTLSCEQNLNHDAMYWYRQDPGQGLRLIYYSQIVNDFQKGDIAEGYSVSREKKESFPLTVTSAQKNPTAFYLCASSIATGLGNTIYFGEGSWLTVV.